This T cell receptor beta chain was sequenced for a study of cytomegalovirus exposure and HLA in healthy donors. Remarks on this clone: The antigen is unknown.

General study results and limits: As immune exposure information, only CMV serostatus was available. TCR beta sequences reportedly predicted the HLA-A and HLA-B alleles of most subjects accurately.

V was cut by 1 base and J by 0 bases, with 13 bases left in between. Germline V lookup: CDR1 SGHRS, CDR2 YFSETQ. The CDR3 runs 16 residues. Researchers ran the PCR with 60 Vbeta and 13 Jbeta primers. Repertoires were generated with immunoSEQ multiplex PCR, while TCRdb's copy carries only in-frame clones and drops some. The sample holds about 170,000 clones, roughly 70% seen once. The clonotype comes from a middle-aged man in good health and CMV-seropositive. The chain combines TRBV5-1 with TRBJ1-1, with D tentatively TRBD1 (5 bases). What was sequenced was PBMCs. The CDR3 DNA is TGCGCCAGCAGCTTGCTTTCACCGGGGGTGAACACTGAAGCTTTCTTT. As protein: CASSLLSPGVNTEAFF.